These 32 T cell receptor beta chains were all obtained from the same sample, sequenced in a study of T-cell reconstitution after alpha-beta-depleted transplantation in children (dated by TCRdb to the mid-2010s). Preparation of the library involved PCR. TCRdb shows the sequencer as Illumina HiSeq 2500. TCR library preparation used molecular barcoding, with unique molecular identifiers applied to normalize quantification of the TCRbeta repertoire. TCRdb's own reprocessing of the public reads used fastp at Q25 and MiXCR and kept productive beta chains. Rows with one shared CDR3 protein collapse into an entry with the most common genes and DNA. Across this sample there are 330,000 or so distinct CDR3 sequences, with around a tenth seen only once. The leading ten clones occupy more than 2% of the sample. Here the sequenced sample was PBMCs from the stem cell graft donor, taken from the stem cell graft. Receptors originate from a human donor who donated a stem cell graft to a child with acute lymphoblastic leukemia.

The gene calls are TRBV21-1 and TRBJ2-2; the table's D gene call, TRBD1, was not cross checked with the DNA. TRBV21-1 is noted as a pseudogene. This CDR3 is 18 amino acids long. CDR3 in amino acids: CASSKHGDVPRDTGELFF. CDR3 DNA: TGTGCCAGCAGCAAACATGGGGACGTCCCTAGGGACACCGGGGAGCTGTTTTTT.

In its sample, this clonotype was seen a few times. The chain uses TRBV7-2 and TRBJ1-1; the match to TRBD1 covers 9 bases. Germline lookup yields CDR1 SGHTA and CDR2 FQGNSA. The CDR3 length is 16 residues. The V and J ends lost 6 bases and 5 bases, in that order; junction bases with no gene match: 13. In nucleotides, the CDR3 is TGTGCCAGCAGTCCACTACTGGGACAGGGAGGAACTGAAGCTTTCTTT. As protein: CASSPLLGQGGTEAFF.

In its sample, this clonotype was seen a few times. The chain joins TRBV28 to TRBJ2-2; 14 nucleotides agree with TRBD2. V shed 6 bases and J 7 bases; nucleotides not matched to a gene: 4. Germline loops: CDR1 MDHEN, CDR2 SYDVKM. The CDR3 length is 15 residues. The CDR3 DNA follows: TGTGCCAGCAGGGGACTAGCGGGAGTGTTCGGGGAGCTGTTTTTT. It encodes CASRGLAGVFGELFF.

In its sample, this clonotype was seen many times. The V gene is TRBV5-1, the J gene TRBJ1-2; the match to TRBD1 covers 8 bases. Trimming removed 0 bases from V and 4 bases from J; junction bases left unmatched: 2. The CDR3 consists of 14 residues. Germline assignment: CDR1 SGHRS and CDR2 YFSETQ. The CDR3 DNA sequence: TGCGCCAGCAGCTTGGGGACAGGGACCTATGGCTACACCTTC. Its translation is CASSLGTGTYGYTF.

This clonotype was detected many times. The chain employs TRBV12-3 or TRBV12-4 and TRBJ2-5; TRBD1 might be the D (5 bases). CDR3 size: 13 residues. The ends were cut back, 7 bases at V and 4 bases at J, with 13 bases in the middle. The CDR3 DNA reads TGTGCCAGCACCTGGGGCAGGGTAGAGACCCAGTACTTC. Translation gives CASTWGRVETQYF.

As for this clonotype: This could be a read error, since a much larger clone is one nucleotide away. The rearrangement uses TRBV4-3 and TRBJ2-1, with D perhaps matching TRBD2 (5 bases). The germline V gene has CDR1 LGHNA and CDR2 YSLEER. The CDR3 loop spans 17 amino acids. CDR3 residues: CASSQDALAGLYNELFF. CDR3 in DNA: TGCGCCAGCAGCCAAGATGCCTTGGCGGGTTTGTACAATGAGCTGTTCTTC.

This chain joins TRBV19 and TRBJ1-1; the match to TRBD1 covers 9 bases. The length of the CDR3 is 17 residues. The germline V gene has CDR1 LNHDA and CDR2 SQIVND (reference sequence). V dropped 6 bases and J dropped 1; count of bases not matched to a gene: 12. CDR3 in amino acids: CASRPHRGRRTNTEAFF. The CDR3 DNA is TGTGCCAGTAGGCCCCACAGGGGGCGGCGGACGAACACTGAAGCTTTCTTT.

V gene TRBV3-1 combines with J gene TRBJ1-4, with a possible D match to TRBD1 (5 bases). Germline lookup yields CDR1 LGHDT and CDR2 YNNKEL (reference sequence). V lost 3 bases to trimming and J lost 6 bases, with 11 bases between them. This CDR3 is 14 amino acids long. The CDR3 loop reads CASSHGGGYEKLFF. As DNA, the CDR3 is TGTGCCAGCAGCCATGGGGGAGGGTATGAAAAACTGTTTTTT.

This clonotype appeared a few times. The chain joins TRBV10-3 to TRBJ2-5; perhaps TRBD2 as D (5 bases). Trimming took 5 bases from V and 4 from J, leaving 8 bases between them. Germline lookup yields CDR1 ENHRY and CDR2 SYGVKD. The CDR3 runs 12 residues. The chain's CDR3 is CAISRDPETQYF. DNA for the CDR3: TGTGCCATCAGTCGGGATCCAGAGACCCAGTACTTC.

The J gene is TRBJ2-3, the V gene TRBV7-8; 7 bases align to TRBD2. This CDR3 is built from 15 residues. Germline trimming cut 5 bases from V and 6 bases from J; bases unmatched to any gene: 11. Germline V gene sequence: CDR1 SGHVS, CDR2 FQNEAQ. CDR3 residues: CASSPPLAAQDTQYF. CDR3 DNA: TGTGCCAGCAGCCCTCCCCTAGCGGCCCAGGATACGCAGTATTTT.

The rearrangement uses TRBV12-3 or TRBV12-4 and TRBJ2-1, with 7 bases lining up with TRBD2. CDR3 length: 12 amino acids. Here the CDR3 reads CVTRAGYNEWFF. CDR3 in DNA: TGTGTCACCCGAGCGGGGTACAATGAGTGGTTCTTC.

This clonotype was detected a few times. This chain uses TRBV29-1 with TRBJ1-1; a possible D gene is TRBD1 (5 bases). V lost 7 bases to trimming and J lost 1 base, with 10 bases between them. CDR3 length: 12 residues. Germline assignment: CDR1 SQVTM and CDR2 ANQGSEA. The CDR3 spells CSAGRRNTEAFF. The CDR3 DNA reads TGCAGCGCGGGACGCCGGAACACTGAAGCTTTCTTT.

This clonotype was detected a few times. The J gene is TRBJ2-1, the V gene TRBV18; TRBD2 aligns across 8 bases. Germline trimming cut 1 base from V and 4 bases from J; bases unmatched to any gene: 3. CDR1 is KGHSH, CDR2 LQKENI, per germline. This CDR3 contains 15 residues. The CDR3 region is CASSPRSGSYNEQFF. CDR3 DNA: TGTGCCAGCTCACCACGAAGCGGGAGTTACAATGAGCAGTTCTTC. The whole variable domain, filled in from reference TRBV18 and TRBJ2-1, reads NAGVMQNPRHLVRRRGQEARLRCSPMKGHSHVYWYRQLPEEGLKFMVYLQKENIIDESGMPKERFSAEFPKEGPSILRIQQVVRGDSAAYFCASSPRSGSYNEQFFGPGTRLTVL.

The table lists this clonotype with many counts. The V call is TRBV7-2, the J call TRBJ2-7, with D possibly being TRBD2 (6 bases). There are 15 residues in the CDR3. With 5 bases removed from V and 2 bases from J, the gap between germline ends came to 16 bases. Germline CDR1 and CDR2: SGHTA and FQGNSA. The CDR3 region is CASSPGGTRAYEQYF. The CDR3 DNA follows: TGTGCCAGCAGCCCCGGAGGGACGAGAGCCTACGAGCAGTACTTC.

This clonotype was observed a handful of times. The chain joins TRBV7-2 to TRBJ2-7; possibly TRBD1 for D (6 bases). The germline CDR1 and CDR2 sequences are SGHTA and FQGNSA. This CDR3 is 14 amino acids long. With 4 bases removed from V and 2 bases from J, the gap between germline ends came to 12 bases. CDR3 nucleotides: TGTGCCAGCAGCTCCGGGACACTAGCCTACGAGCAGTACTTC. Its translation is CASSSGTLAYEQYF. Looking up the rest from reference TRBV7-2 and TRBJ2-7 gives the full variable domain: GAGVSQSPSNKVTEKGKDVELRCDPISGHTALYWYRQSLGQGLEFLIYFQGNSAPDKSGLPSDRFSAERTGGSVSTLTIQRTQQEDSAVYLCASSSGTLAYEQYFGPGTRLTVT.

This clonotype was counted ten times or more. The chain joins TRBV4-3 to TRBJ2-1, with 14 positions matching TRBD2. The CDR3 has 17 amino acids. The V and J ends lost 5 bases and 4 bases, in that order; junction bases with no gene match: 7. The germline gives CDR1 LGHNA, CDR2 YSLEER. CDR3 coding DNA: TGCGCCAGCAGCGTAAGACTAGCGGGAGGGATTTACAATGAGCAGTTCTTC. This translates into CASSVRLAGGIYNEQFF.

The chain couples TRBV6-5 to TRBJ2-7; TRBD1 might be the D (6 bases). Trimming left V 0 bases short and J 6 bases short, with 9 bases between. The CDR3 runs 13 residues. Germline-derived CDR1 and CDR2 are MNHEY and SVGAGI. The CDR3 DNA reads as TGTGCCAGCAGTTACTCCTTAGGGGGCGAGCAGTACTTC. Residues: CASSYSLGGEQYF.

The CDR3 loop is CASSQEARGLEKLFF. The CDR3, as DNA: TGCGCCAGCAGCCAAGAAGCCAGGGGGCTTGAAAAACTGTTTTTT. This chain connects TRBV4-1 to TRBJ1-4; 8 bases fit TRBD1. V was pared by 0 bases and J by 7 bases, with 4 bases of the junction left unmatched. Germline V lookup: CDR1 MGHRA, CDR2 YSYEKL. The CDR3 spans 15 residues.

This clonotype was picked up a small number of times. The V and J genes are TRBV18 and TRBJ2-3; D assignment may be TRBD1 or TRBD2 (6 bases each). CDR3 length: 16 residues. Germline V CDR1 and CDR2: KGHSH, LQKENI. V gave up 5 bases and J gave up 1 base, with 16 bases separating them. DNA for the CDR3: TGTGCCAGCTCAGCCCCAACCGGGGGCGGCACAGATACGCAGTATTTT. This sequence encodes CASSAPTGGGTDTQYF.

This rearrangement joins TRBV10-2 to TRBJ1-3; possible D gene TRBD1, 5 bases. CDR1 is WSHSY and CDR2 is SAAADI in the germline V gene. V gave up 6 bases and J gave up 2 bases, with 17 bases separating them. The CDR3 is 16 amino acids. CDR3 in amino acids: CASRAYRPTTGNTIYF. CDR3 bases: TGCGCCAGCAGGGCATACAGGCCGACTACTGGAAACACCATATATTTT.

A few counts support this clonotype. V and J are TRBV5-1 and TRBJ2-4; 7 bases are shared with TRBD2. Trimming cost V 0 bases and J 0 bases; bases outside gene matches: 3. Germline V gives CDR1 SGHRS, CDR2 YFSETQ. CDR3 length: 16 amino acids. CDR3 coding DNA: TGCGCCAGCAGCTTGGGGGACTACCTAGCCAAAAACATTCAGTACTTC. Its protein is CASSLGDYLAKNIQYF. Full variable domain (remainder filled in from reference TRBV5-1 and TRBJ2-4): KAGVTQTPRYLIKTRGQQVTLSCSPISGHRSVSWYQQTPGQGLQFLFEYFSETQRNKGNFPGRFSGRQFSNSRSEMNVSTLELGDSALYLCASSLGDYLAKNIQYFGAGTRLSVL.

This clonotype showed up just a few times. The chain couples TRBV6-2 or TRBV6-3 to TRBJ2-3; the match to TRBD2 covers 7 bases. J gave up 0 bases and V 0 bases, and 9 bases lay outside the gene matches. The germline gives CDR1 MNHEY, CDR2 SVGEGT. CDR3 length: 18 amino acids. The CDR3 coding sequence is TGTGCCAGCAGTTACTCGCCCTGGGGCGGGAGTAGCACAGATACGCAGTATTTT. Translated: CASSYSPWGGSSTDTQYF.

This clonotype has a count of ten or more. The chain joins TRBV6-2 or TRBV6-3 to TRBJ2-1; 9 bases agree with TRBD2. J gave up 4 bases and V 0 bases, and 7 bases lay outside the gene matches. CDR1 and CDR2 (germline): MNHEY, SVGEGT. This CDR3 region has 17 residues. The CDR3 reads CASSYSGASGIYNEQFF. The CDR3 coding sequence is TGTGCCAGCAGTTACTCGGGGGCTAGCGGGATTTACAATGAGCAGTTCTTC.

This chain connects TRBV6-4 to TRBJ2-5; 7 bases are a match to TRBD1. The CDR3 covers 14 residues. The germline V gene encodes CDR1 MRHNA and CDR2 SNTAGT. The ends lost 4 bases at V and 6 bases at J; junction bases unmatched: 8. The DNA of the CDR3 is TGTGCCAGCAGTGTCGACAGGGCCACCCAGACCCAGTACTTC. It codes for CASSVDRATQTQYF.

This clonotype was observed a handful of times. V usage is TRBV27 and J usage is TRBJ2-1, with TRBD2 identical over 7 bases. Per the germline V gene, CDR1 is MNHEY and CDR2 is SMNVEV (reference sequence). V shed 3 bases, J shed 3 bases, and the junction held 8 bases outside the gene matches. CDR3 size: 16 residues. The CDR3 coding sequence is TGTGCCAGCAGTTTGAATGCGGGAGAATACTACAATGAGCAGTTCTTC. The encoded protein is CASSLNAGEYYNEQFF.

The rearrangement joins TRBV7-8 to TRBJ2-5, with 7 bases that match TRBD1. The V segment lost 2 bases and the J segment 1 base; nucleotides outside the gene matches: 7. The CDR3 consists of 16 residues. The germline CDR1 and CDR2 sequences are SGHVS and FQNEAQ. CDR3 bases: TGTGCCAGCAGCTTAAGTGTAAAGGGGGCCCAAGAGACCCAGTACTTC. It encodes CASSLSVKGAQETQYF.

This clonotype has at least ten counts. V gene TRBV5-1 combines with J gene TRBJ2-7, with a tentative D call TRBD2 (5 bases). The ends were cut back, 4 bases at V and 0 bases at J, with 14 bases in the middle. The length of the CDR3 is 15 residues. Germline values: CDR1 SGHRS, CDR2 YFSETQ. The CDR3 here is CASSPSTGSSYEQYF. CDR3 DNA sequence: TGCGCCAGCAGCCCTTCAACGGGGAGCTCCTACGAGCAGTACTTC.

This clonotype was recorded a few times. This chain uses TRBV18 with TRBJ2-5; D remains unclear. Trimming pared 3 bases from V and 5 bases from J, leaving 4 bases between. The germline gives CDR1 KGHSH, CDR2 LQKENI. The CDR3 totals 11 residues. The CDR3 is CASSPLETQYF. In DNA, the CDR3 is TGTGCCAGCTCACCCTTGGAGACCCAGTACTTC. Based on the CDR3 plus reference TRBV18 and TRBJ2-5, the full variable domain is NAGVMQNPRHLVRRRGQEARLRCSPMKGHSHVYWYRQLPEEGLKFMVYLQKENIIDESGMPKERFSAEFPKEGPSILRIQQVVRGDSAAYFCASSPLETQYFGPGTRLLVL.

The gene calls are TRBV6-5 and TRBJ1-1; D gene unclear. CDR1 MNHEY and CDR2 SVGAGI come from the germline V gene. The V and J ends lost 0 bases and 4 bases respectively, with 9 bases between them. The length of the CDR3 is 14 residues. The CDR3, as DNA: TGTGCCAGCAGTTACTCGGGGTGGGCCACTGAAGCTTTCTTT. Its translation: CASSYSGWATEAFF.

This clonotype has only a few counts. The rearrangement uses TRBV11-3 and TRBJ2-7, with 13 bases matching TRBD2. The trim removed 6 bases at V and 7 bases at J, leaving 15 bases unmatched. The CDR3 spans 17 residues. Germline CDR1 reads SGHNT; CDR2 reads YENEEA. CDR3 coding DNA: TGTGCCAGCAGTTTTTCCGGGACTAGCGGGATCCCGAAAGAGCAGTACTTC. Its protein is CASSFSGTSGIPKEQYF.

In DNA form, the CDR3 reads TGCGCCAGCAGCCTGGCCGGGACTAGCGGTAACGAGCAGTACTTC. It encodes CASSLAGTSGNEQYF. The chain couples TRBV4-3 to TRBJ2-7; 11 bases map to TRBD2. Looked up from germline, CDR1 is LGHNA and CDR2 is YSLEER. With V trimmed by 4 bases and J by 5 bases, 7 bases remained unmatched. There are 15 residues in the CDR3.

The chain carries TRBV3-1 and TRBJ2-4, with a tentative D call TRBD2 (5 bases). The CDR3 extends over 13 amino acids. Germline values: CDR1 LGHDT, CDR2 YNNKEL (reference sequence). Trimming cost V 6 bases and J 3 bases, with 9 bases left between them. CDR3 nucleotides: TGTGCCAGCAGAGAGGCGGGCAAAAACATTCAGTACTTC. It codes for CASREAGKNIQYF.